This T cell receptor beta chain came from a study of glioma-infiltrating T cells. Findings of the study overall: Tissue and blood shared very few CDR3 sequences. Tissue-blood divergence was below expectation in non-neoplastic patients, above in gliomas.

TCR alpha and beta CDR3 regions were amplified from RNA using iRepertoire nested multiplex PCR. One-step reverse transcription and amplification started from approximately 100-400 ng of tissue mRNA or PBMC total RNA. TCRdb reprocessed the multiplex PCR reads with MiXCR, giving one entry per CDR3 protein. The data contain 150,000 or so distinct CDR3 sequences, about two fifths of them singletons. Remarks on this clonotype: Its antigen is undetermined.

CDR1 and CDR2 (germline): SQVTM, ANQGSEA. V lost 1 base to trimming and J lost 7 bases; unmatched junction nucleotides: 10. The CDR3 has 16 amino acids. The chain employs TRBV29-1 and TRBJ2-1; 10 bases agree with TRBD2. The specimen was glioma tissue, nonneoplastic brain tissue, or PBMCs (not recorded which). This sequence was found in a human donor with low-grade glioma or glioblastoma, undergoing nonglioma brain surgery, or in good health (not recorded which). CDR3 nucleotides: TGCAGCGTTGAAGGGTCCACGGGACTAGCGCTAAATGAGCAGTTCTTC. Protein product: CSVEGSTGLALNEQFF.